This T cell receptor beta chain was recovered during a study of brain T cells in children with intractable seizures (TCRdb year 2021). As for the study more broadly: A NanoString immunology panel was first used to screen resected brain tissue from around 55 pediatric epilepsy surgery cases for immune gene transcripts. Among the approximately 12 selected surgery cases, eight also had pre-surgery blood sequenced, leaving four with brain tissue only.

What the time point label conveys for this sample: resected brain tissue, or blood drawn just prior to surgery. The surgery cases with the highest brain T cell transcript signatures were chosen for TCR beta chain sequencing of brain tissue, and also of blood when blood was available. Before surgery, patients had received at least one anti-epileptic drug. The TCR-sequenced patients were children whose drug-resistant epilepsy was caused by tuberous sclerosis complex, focal cortical dysplasia, Rasmussen encephalitis or hemimegalencephaly. Blood samples were collected immediately before the epilepsy surgery. The Monarch genomic DNA purification kit was used to extract bulk genomic DNA from unsorted brain tissue and whole blood. The immunoSEQ assay was applied to genomic DNA to generate the TCR beta chain sequences. In the paper's pipeline: CDR3 sequences that did not begin with the conserved framework cysteine at position 104 were removed by hand. To get clonality, the normalized Shannon's Diversity Index was subtracted from one, giving values from 0 (maximal diversity) to 1 (oligoclonal). Chi-squared comparison-of-proportions tests assessed whether the same CDR3 differed in frequency between samples, such as brain versus blood. Public clonotypes were identified through searches of immuneACCESS, and similarity to known antiviral clonotypes was evaluated with the VDJdb browser. The immuneACCESS repertoire file appears here via TCRdb, limited to in-frame rearrangements. These files lack a portion of the clones; in checked studies, under half of the deficit traces to unresolved V genes, and the cause of the others is not known. Clone size and V and J calls were adopted from that table, with D and trimming inferred from the DNA. This sample is represented by 110,000 or so clones; 94% of them were singletons. The ten largest clonotypes hold around 4% of the sample.

A remark on this clone: Its specific antigen is unknown. Base qualities were left out, and no much larger clone turns up one base away.

The full study reports these points: Viral specificity was inferred only from CDR3 sequence similarity, and patients' HCMV serostatus was unknown. Sequencing depth differed between pre- and post-surgery blood, so clones missing from the pre-surgery sample may reflect undersampling.

The CDR3, cysteine through phenylalanine, is 15 amino acids long. Left in the record is the CDR3 DNA by itself, 45 bases read in frame from the first base. Reading the germline V gene (reference sequence) gives CDR1 LNHDA and CDR2 SQIVND. V is pruned by 3 bases and J by 5 bases, leaving 5 bases of the junction without a gene match. Sequencing was performed on peripheral blood, taken at surgery. In this chain, TRBV19 is recombined with TRBJ1-5; TRBD1 agrees with 9 junctional bases. The sequence was collected from a boy under two years old with hemimegalencephaly and intractable seizures. The DNA reads as follows: TGTGCCAGTAGTATCCCGGGACAGGGACATCAGCCCCAGCATTTT. It is translated as CASSIPGQGHQPQHF.